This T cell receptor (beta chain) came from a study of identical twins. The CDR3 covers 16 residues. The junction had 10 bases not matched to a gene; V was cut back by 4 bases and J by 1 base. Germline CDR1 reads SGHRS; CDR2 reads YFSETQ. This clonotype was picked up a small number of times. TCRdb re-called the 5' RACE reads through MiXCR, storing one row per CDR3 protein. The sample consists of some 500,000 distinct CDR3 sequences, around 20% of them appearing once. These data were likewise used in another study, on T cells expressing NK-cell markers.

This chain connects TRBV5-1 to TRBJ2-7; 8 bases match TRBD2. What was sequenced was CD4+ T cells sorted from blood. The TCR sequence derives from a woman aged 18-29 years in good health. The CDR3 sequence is CASSRGGGAWSYEQYF. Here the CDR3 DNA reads TGCGCCAGCAGCCGGGGGGGGGGCGCATGGTCCTACGAGCAGTACTTC.